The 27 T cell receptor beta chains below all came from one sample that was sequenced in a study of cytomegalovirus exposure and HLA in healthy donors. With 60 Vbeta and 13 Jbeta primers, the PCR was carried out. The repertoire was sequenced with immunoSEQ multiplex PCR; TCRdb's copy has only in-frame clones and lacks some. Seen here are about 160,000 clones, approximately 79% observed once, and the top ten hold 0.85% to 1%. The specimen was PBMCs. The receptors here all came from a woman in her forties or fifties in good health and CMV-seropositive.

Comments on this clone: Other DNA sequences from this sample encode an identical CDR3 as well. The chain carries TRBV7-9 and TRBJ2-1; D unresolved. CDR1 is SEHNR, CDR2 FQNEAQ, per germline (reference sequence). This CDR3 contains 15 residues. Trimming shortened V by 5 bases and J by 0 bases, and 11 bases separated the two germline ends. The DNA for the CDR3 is TGTGCCAGCAGCCCGAGAGGTAGCTCCTACAATGAGCAGTTCTTC. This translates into CASSPRGSSYNEQFF.

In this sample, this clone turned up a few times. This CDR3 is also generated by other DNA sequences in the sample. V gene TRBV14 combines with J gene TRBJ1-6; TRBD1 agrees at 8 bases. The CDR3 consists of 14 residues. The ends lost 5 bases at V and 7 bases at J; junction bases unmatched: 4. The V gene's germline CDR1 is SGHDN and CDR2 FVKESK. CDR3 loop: CASSYDRGNSPLHF. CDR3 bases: TGTGCCAGCAGCTATGACAGGGGCAATTCACCCCTCCACTTT.

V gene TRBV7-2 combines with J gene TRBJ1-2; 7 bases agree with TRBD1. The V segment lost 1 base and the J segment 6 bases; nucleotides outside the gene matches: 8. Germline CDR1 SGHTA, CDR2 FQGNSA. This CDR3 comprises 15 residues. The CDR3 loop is CASSLEGRGVNGYTF. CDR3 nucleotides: TGTGCCAGCAGCTTAGAGGGCAGGGGGGTGAATGGCTACACCTTC.

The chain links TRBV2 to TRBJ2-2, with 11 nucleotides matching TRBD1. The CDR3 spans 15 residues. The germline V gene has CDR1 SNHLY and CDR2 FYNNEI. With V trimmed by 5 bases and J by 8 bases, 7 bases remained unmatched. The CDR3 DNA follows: TGTGCCAGCAGTAGGACAGGGGGCAGATCGGGGGAGCTGTTTTTT. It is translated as CASSRTGGRSGELFF. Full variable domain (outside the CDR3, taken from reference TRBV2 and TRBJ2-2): EPEVTQTPSHQVTQMGQEVILRCVPISNHLYFYWYRQILGQKVEFLVSFYNNEISEKSEIFDDQFSVERPDGSNFTLKIRSTKLEDSAMYFCASSRTGGRSGELFFGEGSRLTVL.

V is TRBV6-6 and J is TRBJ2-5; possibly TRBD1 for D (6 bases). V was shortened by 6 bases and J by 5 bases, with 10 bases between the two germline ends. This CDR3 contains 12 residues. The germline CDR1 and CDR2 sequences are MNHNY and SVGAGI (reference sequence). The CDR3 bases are TGTGCCAGCAGCTACAGGGAGGAGACCCAGTACTTC. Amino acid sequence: CASSYREETQYF.

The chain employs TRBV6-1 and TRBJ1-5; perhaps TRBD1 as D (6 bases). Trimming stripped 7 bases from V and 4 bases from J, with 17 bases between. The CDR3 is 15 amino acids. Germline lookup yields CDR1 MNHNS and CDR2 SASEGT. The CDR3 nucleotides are TGTGCCAGCACCTTCGGACAGCTTGGTAATCAGCCCCAGCATTTT. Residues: CASTFGQLGNQPQHF.

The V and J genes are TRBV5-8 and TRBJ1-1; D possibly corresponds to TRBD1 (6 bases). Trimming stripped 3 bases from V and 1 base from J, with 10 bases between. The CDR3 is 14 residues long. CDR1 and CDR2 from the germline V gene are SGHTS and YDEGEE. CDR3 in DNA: TGTGCCAGCAGCTCTCGGGGACAGAACACTGAAGCTTTCTTT. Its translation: CASSSRGQNTEAFF.

In DNA form, the CDR3 reads TGTGCCAGTAGTACGGGACTAGCGGGGGTAACCGGGGAGCTGTTTTTT. Translated, it gives CASSTGLAGVTGELFF. The chain links TRBV19 to TRBJ2-2, with 14 bases lining up with TRBD2. The germline V gene encodes CDR1 LNHDA and CDR2 SQIVND (reference sequence). The CDR3 loop spans 16 amino acids. After removal of 4 bases from V and 5 bases from J, the junction contained 3 bases not matched to a gene. The whole variable domain, filled in from reference TRBV19 and TRBJ2-2, reads DGGITQSPKYLFRKEGQNVTLSCEQNLNHDAMYWYRQDPGQGLRLIYYSQIVNDFQKGDIAEGYSVSREKKESFPLTVTSAQKNPTAFYLCASSTGLAGVTGELFFGEGSRLTVL.

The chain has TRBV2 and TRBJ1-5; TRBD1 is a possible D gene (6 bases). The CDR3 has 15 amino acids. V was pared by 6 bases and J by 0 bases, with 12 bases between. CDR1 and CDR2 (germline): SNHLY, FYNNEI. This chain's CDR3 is CASSVTGLSNQPQHF. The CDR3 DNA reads TGTGCCAGCAGCGTTACAGGGCTTAGCAATCAGCCCCAGCATTTT.

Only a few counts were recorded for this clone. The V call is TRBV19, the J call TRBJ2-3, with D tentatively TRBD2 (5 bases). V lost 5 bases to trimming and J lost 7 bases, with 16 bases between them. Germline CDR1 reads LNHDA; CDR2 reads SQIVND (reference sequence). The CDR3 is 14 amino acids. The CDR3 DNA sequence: TGTGCCAGTAGTCCCCTGCCCAAGCGGTATACGCAGTATTTT. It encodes CASSPLPKRYTQYF.

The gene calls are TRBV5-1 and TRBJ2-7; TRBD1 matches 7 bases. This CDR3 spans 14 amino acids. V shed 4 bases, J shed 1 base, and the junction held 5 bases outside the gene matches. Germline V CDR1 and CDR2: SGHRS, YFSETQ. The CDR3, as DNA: TGCGCCAGCAGCCTGGGGACAGAGTCCTACGAGCAGTACTTC. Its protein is CASSLGTESYEQYF.

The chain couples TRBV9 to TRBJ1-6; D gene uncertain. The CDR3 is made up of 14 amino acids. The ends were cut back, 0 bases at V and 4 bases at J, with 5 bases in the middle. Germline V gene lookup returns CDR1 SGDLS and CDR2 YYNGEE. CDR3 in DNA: TGTGCCAGCAGCGTAGCACTGTATAATTCACCCCTCCACTTT. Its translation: CASSVALYNSPLHF.

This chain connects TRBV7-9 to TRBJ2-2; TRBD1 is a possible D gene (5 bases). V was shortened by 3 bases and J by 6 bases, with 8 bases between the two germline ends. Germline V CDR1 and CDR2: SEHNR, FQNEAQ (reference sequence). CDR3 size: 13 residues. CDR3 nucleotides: TGTGCCAGCAGCTTTACAGGCCCCGGGGAGCTGTTTTTT. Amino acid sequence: CASSFTGPGELFF.

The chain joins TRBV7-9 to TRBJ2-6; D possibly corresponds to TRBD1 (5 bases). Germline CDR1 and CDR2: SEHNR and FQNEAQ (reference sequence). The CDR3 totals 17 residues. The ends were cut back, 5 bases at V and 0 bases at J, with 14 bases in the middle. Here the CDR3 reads CASSTETVHSGANVLTF. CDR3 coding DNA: TGTGCCAGCAGCACCGAGACAGTTCACTCTGGGGCCAACGTCCTGACTTTC.

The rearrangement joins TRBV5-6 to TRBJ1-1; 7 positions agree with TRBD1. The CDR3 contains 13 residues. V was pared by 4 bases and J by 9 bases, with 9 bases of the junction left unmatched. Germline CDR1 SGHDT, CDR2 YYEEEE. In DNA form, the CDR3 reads TGTGCCAGCAGCGGGGGGACAGAGAGTAAAGCTTTCTTT. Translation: CASSGGTESKAFF.

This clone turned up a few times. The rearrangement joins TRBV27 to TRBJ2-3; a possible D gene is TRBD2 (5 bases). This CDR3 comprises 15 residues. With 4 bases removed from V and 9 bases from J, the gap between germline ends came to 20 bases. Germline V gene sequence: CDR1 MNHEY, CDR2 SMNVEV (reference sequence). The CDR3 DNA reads TGTGCCAGCAGTTCAAGCCGACTAAATCTTCTGACGCAGTATTTT. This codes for CASSSSRLNLLTQYF.

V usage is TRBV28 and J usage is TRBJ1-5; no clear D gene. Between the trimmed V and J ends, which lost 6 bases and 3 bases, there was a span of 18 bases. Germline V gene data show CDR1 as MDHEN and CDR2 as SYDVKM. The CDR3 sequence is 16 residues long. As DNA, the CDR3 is TGTGCCAGCAGCTTCGGGTCTAGAGACCTCAATCAGCCCCAGCATTTT. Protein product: CASSFGSRDLNQPQHF.

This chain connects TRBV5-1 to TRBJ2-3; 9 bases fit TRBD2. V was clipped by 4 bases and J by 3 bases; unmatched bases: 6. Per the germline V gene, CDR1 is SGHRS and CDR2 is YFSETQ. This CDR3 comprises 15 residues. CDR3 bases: TGCGCCAGCAGCCCCGGCGGGGGGGGGACAGATACGCAGTATTTT. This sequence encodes CASSPGGGGTDTQYF.

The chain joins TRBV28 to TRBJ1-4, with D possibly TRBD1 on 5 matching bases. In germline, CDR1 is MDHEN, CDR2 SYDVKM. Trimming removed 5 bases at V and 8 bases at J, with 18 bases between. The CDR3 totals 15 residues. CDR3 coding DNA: TGTGCCAGCAGTCCTCGACTCCGGGGGGTAGAAAAACTGTTTTTT. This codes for CASSPRLRGVEKLFF.

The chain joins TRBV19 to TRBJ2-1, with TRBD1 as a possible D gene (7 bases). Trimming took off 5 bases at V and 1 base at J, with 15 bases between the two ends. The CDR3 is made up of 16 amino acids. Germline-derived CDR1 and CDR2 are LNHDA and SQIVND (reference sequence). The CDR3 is CASSSDREVSYNEQFF. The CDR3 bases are TGTGCCAGTAGTTCAGACAGGGAGGTTTCCTACAATGAGCAGTTCTTC. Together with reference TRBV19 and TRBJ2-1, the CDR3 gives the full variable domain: DGGITQSPKYLFRKEGQNVTLSCEQNLNHDAMYWYRQDPGQGLRLIYYSQIVNDFQKGDIAEGYSVSREKKESFPLTVTSAQKNPTAFYLCASSSDREVSYNEQFFGPGTRLTVL.

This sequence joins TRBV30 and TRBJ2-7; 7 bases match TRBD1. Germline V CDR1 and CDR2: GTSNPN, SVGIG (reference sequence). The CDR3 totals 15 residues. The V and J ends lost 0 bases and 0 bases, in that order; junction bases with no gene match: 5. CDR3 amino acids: CAWSVQGTVSYEQYF. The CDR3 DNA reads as TGTGCCTGGAGTGTACAGGGGACAGTCTCCTACGAGCAGTACTTC. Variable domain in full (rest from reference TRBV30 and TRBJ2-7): SQTIHQWPATLVQPVGSPLSLECTVEGTSNPNLYWYRQAAGRGLQLLFYSVGIGQISSEVPQNLSASRPQDRQFILSSKKLLLSDSGFYLCAWSVQGTVSYEQYFGPGTRLTVT.

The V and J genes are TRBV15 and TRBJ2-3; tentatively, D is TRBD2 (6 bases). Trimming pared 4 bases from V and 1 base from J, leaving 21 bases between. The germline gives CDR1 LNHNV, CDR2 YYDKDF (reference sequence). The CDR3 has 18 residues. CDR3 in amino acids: CATSTIALAAAGTDTQYF. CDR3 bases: TGTGCCACCAGCACCATTGCCTTAGCGGCAGCTGGCACAGATACGCAGTATTTT.

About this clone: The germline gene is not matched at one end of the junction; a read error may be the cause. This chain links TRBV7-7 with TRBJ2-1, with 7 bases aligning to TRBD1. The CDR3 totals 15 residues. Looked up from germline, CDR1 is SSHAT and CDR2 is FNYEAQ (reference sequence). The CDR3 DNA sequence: TGTGCTAGCAGCCCGGACAGGTACCAAAACAATGAGCAGTTCTTC. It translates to CASSPDRYQNNEQFF.

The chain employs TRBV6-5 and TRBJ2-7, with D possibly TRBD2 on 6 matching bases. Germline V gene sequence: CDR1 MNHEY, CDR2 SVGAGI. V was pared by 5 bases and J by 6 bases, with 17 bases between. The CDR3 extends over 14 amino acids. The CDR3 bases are TGTGCCAGCAGTCAGTCTAGCGCCTCGGGCGAGCAGTACTTC. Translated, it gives CASSQSSASGEQYF.

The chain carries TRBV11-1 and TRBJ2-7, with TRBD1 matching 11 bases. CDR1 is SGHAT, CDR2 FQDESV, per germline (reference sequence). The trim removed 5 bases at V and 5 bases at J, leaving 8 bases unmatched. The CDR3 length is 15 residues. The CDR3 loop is CASSLKGTGGHEQYF. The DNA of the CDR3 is TGTGCCAGCAGCCTAAAGGGGACAGGGGGACACGAGCAGTACTTC.

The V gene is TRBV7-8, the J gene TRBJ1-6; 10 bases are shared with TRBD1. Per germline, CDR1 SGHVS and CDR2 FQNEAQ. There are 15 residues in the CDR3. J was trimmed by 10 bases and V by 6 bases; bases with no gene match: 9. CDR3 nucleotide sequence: TGTGCCAGCAGATACTCGGGGGACAGGGGCTCACCCCTCCACTTT. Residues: CASRYSGDRGSPLHF.

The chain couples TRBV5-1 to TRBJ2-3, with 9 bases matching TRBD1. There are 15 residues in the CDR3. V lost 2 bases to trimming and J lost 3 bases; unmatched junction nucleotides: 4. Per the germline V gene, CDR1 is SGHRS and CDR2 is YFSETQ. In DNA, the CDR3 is TGCGCCAGCAGCTTACAGGGGGCGCGGACAGATACGCAGTATTTT. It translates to CASSLQGARTDTQYF.